The T cell receptor beta chain under discussion was sequenced for a study of circulating CD8 cells and anti-PD-1 response in melanoma. Background on the study: Responders had complete or partial responses; non-responders had stable or progressive disease. Points from the study as a whole: DNEG was most diverse; TIGIT repertoires were least diverse. Subset repertoires were largely private at M1, with under 7% shared.

V lost 0 bases to trimming and J lost 4 bases; unmatched junction nucleotides: 6. The CDR3 consists of 14 residues. Germline values: CDR1 DFQATT, CDR2 SNEGSKA (reference sequence). From live CD3+CD8+TCRalphabeta+ cells, four PD-1 and/or TIGIT subsets were sorted. By sample share, this clonotype is large (0.1 to 1%). Its antigen is undetermined. Using about 15 ng of total RNA, TCR libraries were made with the QIAseq Immune Repertoire TCR panel. TCRdb re-analysed the reads in MiXCR, keeping a single row per CDR3 protein. Of 250 to 350 distinct CDR3 sequences listed, approximately 8% are singletons. The receptor's source is a human donor with melanoma. The chain couples TRBV20-1 to TRBJ2-7; 7 bases align to TRBD1. The source was CD8+ T cells from PBMCs, collected at baseline or after one month of anti-PD-1 therapy (not recorded which). CDR3 region: CSARDTGVGYEQYF. The DNA of the CDR3 is TGCAGTGCTAGAGATACAGGGGTTGGATACGAGCAGTACTTC.